This T cell receptor (beta chain) originates from a study of cytotoxic CD8 clonotypes in ibrutinib-treated CLL. Study findings and constraints: Sampling times differed between sustained-remission and progressing patients.

Clones were read by immunoSEQ multiplex PCR, and TCRdb kept only the in-frame ones, dropping some. Of about 200,000 clones in the sample, 70% were seen once. To note about this clone: The antigen is unknown. The DNA is omitted, as the CDR3 cannot be located on it reliably, and the CDR3 follows TCRdb's listing.

Germline V gene sequence: CDR1 SGHAT, CDR2 FQNNGV. The CDR3 is made up of 17 amino acids, end residues included. The receptor was isolated from a human donor with chronic lymphocytic leukemia. Sequencing was performed on PBMCs, taken after 12 months of ibrutinib treatment. The genes are TRBV11-2 and TRBJ2-5; the DNA was not used to check the table's D call, TRBD1. The chain's CDR3 is CASSLGTGAGFLETQYF.